These 14 T cell receptor beta chains were all obtained from the same sample, sequenced in a study of human T cells and chemical hapten exposure (dated by TCRdb to about 2021). Library preparation used RACE. The sample was run on a NextSeq 500. The public reads were quality trimmed at Q25 with fastp and then assembled into clones with MiXCR by TCRdb, keeping productive beta chains. One record per CDR3 amino acid sequence lists the most common genes and DNA. This sample is represented by around 300,000 distinct CDR3 sequences; around 7% of them were singletons. In total, the top ten clones hold about 8% of the sample. The meaning of the sample's time point label: patch test 1, 2 weeks after DPC sensitization. The sample's treatment or condition, from its label and the paper: therapeutic diphenylcyclopropenone sensitization with weekly scalp DPC. The starting material was whole blood, obtained in connection with sensitization to the hapten diphenylcyclopropenone (DPC). The source is a woman aged 18-35 years with alopecia areata. Some clones in this sample may be carry-over from other donors' samples.

The J gene is TRBJ2-2, the V gene TRBV7-2; TRBD2 might be the D (6 bases). Germline assignment: CDR1 SGHTA and CDR2 FQGNSA. The germline V and J ends were trimmed by 10 bases and 0 bases, with 15 bases remaining between them. CDR3 length: 15 residues. The CDR3 DNA reads TGTGCCACCTCACTAGCTCTCCCGAACACCGGGGAGCTGTTTTTT. Protein sequence: CATSLALPNTGELFF.

This sequence joins TRBV18 and TRBJ2-5; no reliable D call. Between the trimmed V and J ends, which lost 3 bases and 3 bases, there was a span of 11 bases. The germline CDR1 and CDR2 sequences are KGHSH and LQKENI. This CDR3 comprises 14 residues. Here the CDR3 reads CASSPPDLEETQYF. CDR3 nucleotides: TGTGCCAGCTCACCCCCTGACTTGGAAGAGACCCAGTACTTC. Full variable domain (missing parts from reference TRBV18 and TRBJ2-5): NAGVMQNPRHLVRRRGQEARLRCSPMKGHSHVYWYRQLPEEGLKFMVYLQKENIIDESGMPKERFSAEFPKEGPSILRIQQVVRGDSAAYFCASSPPDLEETQYFGPGTRLLVL.

The chain uses TRBV6-6 and TRBJ1-5, with TRBD1 as a possible D gene (6 bases). Germline lookup yields CDR1 MNHNY and CDR2 SVGAGI (reference sequence). This CDR3 is 16 amino acids long. The germline V and J ends were trimmed by 5 bases and 0 bases, with 14 bases remaining between them. The CDR3 here is CASSLEGDNSNQPQHF. In DNA form, the CDR3 reads TGTGCCAGCAGTCTGGAGGGGGACAATAGCAATCAGCCCCAGCATTTT.

This clonotype was counted ten times or more. V usage is TRBV7-6 and J usage is TRBJ2-2; D gene ambiguous. The CDR3 is 15 amino acids. Germline V gene sequence: CDR1 SGHVS, CDR2 FNYEAQ. V was shortened by 3 bases and J by 1 base, with 9 bases between the two germline ends. Written as DNA, the CDR3 is TGTGCCAGCAGCTTTTCTTACAAGAACACCGGGGAGCTGTTTTTT. Translated: CASSFSYKNTGELFF.

Of note for this clonotype: A single base separates this from a much larger clone, so it may be a read error. V is TRBV2 and J is TRBJ2-2, with a possible D match to TRBD1 (5 bases). The germline V gene has CDR1 SNHLY and CDR2 FYNNEI. The CDR3 is made up of 13 amino acids. The CDR3 is CARSEIQVGELFF. CDR3 DNA sequence: TGTGCCAGAAGTGAAATACAGGTCGGGGAGCTGTTTTTT.

This clonotype was counted between two and nine times. The chain recombines TRBV10-3 with TRBJ1-2; the match to TRBD1 covers 7 bases. Germline V CDR1 and CDR2: ENHRY, SYGVKD. The CDR3 is 16 amino acids. The V and J ends lost 0 bases and 0 bases, in that order; junction bases with no gene match: 4. CDR3 region: CAISESWQGANYGYTF. CDR3 DNA sequence: TGTGCCATCAGTGAGTCGTGGCAGGGGGCTAACTATGGCTACACCTTC.

The table lists this clonotype with a few counts. V usage is TRBV6-5 and J usage is TRBJ1-2; D is unclear. The CDR3 spans 16 residues. Germline-derived CDR1 and CDR2 are MNHEY and SVGAGI. Trimming left V 2 bases short and J 0 bases short, with 13 bases between. The CDR3 DNA follows: TGTGCCAGCAGTTACCCCCTCGGCGGTGCTAACTATGGCTACACCTTC. This translates into CASSYPLGGANYGYTF.

This clonotype occurred many times. The chain combines TRBV4-1 with TRBJ1-2, with 10 bases aligning to TRBD1. CDR3 length: 18 residues. Trimming took 1 base from V and 3 from J; bases not matched to a gene: 11. The germline V gene has CDR1 MGHRA and CDR2 YSYEKL. The CDR3 DNA is TGCGCCAGCAGCCAAGTGGCAATCCGACAGGGGGCGGACTATGGCTACACCTTC. Residues: CASSQVAIRQGADYGYTF.

This chain links TRBV18 with TRBJ1-2; no definite D call. Germline V gives CDR1 KGHSH, CDR2 LQKENI. V shed 3 bases and J shed 3 bases, with 14 bases lying between them. This CDR3 is built from 15 residues. CDR3 loop: CASSPFERRDYGYTF. The CDR3 DNA sequence: TGTGCCAGCTCACCCTTCGAGAGGAGGGACTATGGCTACACCTTC.

The CDR3 sequence is CAITRDRRSYEQYF. As DNA, the CDR3 is TGTGCCATCACTAGGGACAGGCGCTCCTACGAGCAGTACTTC. V is TRBV10-3 and J is TRBJ2-7; TRBD1 matches at 8 bases. Per germline, CDR1 ENHRY and CDR2 SYGVKD. The V and J ends lost 7 bases and 0 bases, in that order; junction bases with no gene match: 5. CDR3 size: 14 residues.

This chain uses TRBV25-1 with TRBJ2-3; D is possibly TRBD1 (5 bases). This CDR3 comprises 15 residues. CDR1 MGHDK and CDR2 SYGVNS come from the germline V gene. V shed 2 bases and J shed 5 bases, with 14 bases lying between them. The CDR3 sequence: CASSEMAGIIDTQYF. CDR3 coding DNA: TGTGCCAGCAGTGAAATGGCAGGGATAATAGATACGCAGTATTTT.

This sequence joins TRBV5-1 and TRBJ2-5; TRBD2 agrees at 11 bases. The CDR3 consists of 16 residues. The J segment lost 1 base and the V segment lost 0 bases, leaving 2 bases of the junction unmatched. Germline loops: CDR1 SGHRS, CDR2 YFSETQ. The CDR3 sequence is CASSLGGTSGQETQYF. CDR3 in DNA: TGCGCCAGCAGCTTGGGCGGGACTAGCGGCCAAGAGACCCAGTACTTC.

This clonotype was picked up many times. The J gene is TRBJ2-6, the V gene TRBV7-9; 7 bases match TRBD1. The ends lost 2 bases at V and 2 bases at J; junction bases unmatched: 12. Germline CDR1 SEHNR, CDR2 FQNEAQ (reference sequence). The CDR3 is 19 amino acids. The CDR3 sequence is CASSLRLGQGVTGANVLTF. CDR3 nucleotides: TGTGCCAGCAGCTTAAGGCTTGGGCAGGGGGTTACTGGGGCCAACGTCCTGACTTTC.

The chain couples TRBV4-3 to TRBJ1-1; D call uncertain. The CDR3 loop spans 19 amino acids. CDR1 LGHNA and CDR2 YSLEER come from the germline V gene. Deletions cut 0 bases from V and 0 bases from J, with 20 bases between. For the CDR3, the DNA is TGCGCCAGCAGCCAAGATCGACTTTCCCACGCAGCCATGAACACTGAAGCTTTCTTT. This sequence encodes CASSQDRLSHAAMNTEAFF.